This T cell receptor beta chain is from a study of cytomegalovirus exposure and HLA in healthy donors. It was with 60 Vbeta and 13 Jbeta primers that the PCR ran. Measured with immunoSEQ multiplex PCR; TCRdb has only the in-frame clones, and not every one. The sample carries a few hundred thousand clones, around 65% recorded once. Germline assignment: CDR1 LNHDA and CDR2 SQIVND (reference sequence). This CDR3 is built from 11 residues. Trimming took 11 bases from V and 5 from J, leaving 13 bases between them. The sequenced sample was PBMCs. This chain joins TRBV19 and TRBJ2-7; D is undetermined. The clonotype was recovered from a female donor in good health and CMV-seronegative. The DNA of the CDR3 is TGTGCCTGTGCGGATTCGAACGAGCAGTACTTC. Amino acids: CACADSNEQYF.